Listed below are T cell receptor beta chains from one sample, sequenced in a study of blood T cell repertoires in COVID-19. TCRdb's copy holds only in-frame clones and misses some; the assay was immunoSEQ multiplex PCR. This sample has 390,000 or so clones, with roughly nine tenths found just once. The specimen sequenced was PBMCs or T cells enriched from blood (not recorded which). These receptors originate from a man in his late teens or twenties who had recovered from COVID-19. Each CDR3 is given with its conserved first and last residue. Each record gives: clone size, D gene, J gene, V gene, CDR3 protein, CDR3 DNA. A D gene is named only where the DNA matches it firmly. Rows give clone size only sometimes, using once, few, many, or a class for an expanded clone.

-	TRBD2	TRBJ2-3	TRBV3-1/TRBV3-2	CASSQDPRLAGTDTQYF	TGTGCCAGCAGCCAAGATCCAAGACTAGCGGGGACAGATACGCAGTATTTT
-	TRBD1	TRBJ2-6	TRBV6-5	CASNRTGAGANVLTF	TGTGCCAGCAATAGAACAGGGGCTGGGGCCAACGTCCTGACTTTC
-	-	TRBJ2-7	TRBV10-3	CAISNREYEQYF	TGTGCCATCAGTAACAGGGAATACGAGCAGTACTTC
-	-	TRBJ2-5	TRBV12-3/TRBV12-4	CASSWGEVKTQYF	TGTGCCAGCAGTTGGGGCGAGGTCAAGACCCAGTACTTC
once	-	TRBJ2-7	TRBV27	CASSLSSGRREQYF	TGTGCCAGCAGTTTGTCCAGCGGGCGCCGAGAGCAGTACTTC
-	-	TRBJ2-1	TRBV7-8	CASSLAGVTYNEQFF	TGTGCCAGCAGCTTAGCGGGAGTCACCTACAATGAGCAGTTCTTC
once	-	TRBJ2-7	TRBV3-1/TRBV3-2	CASSQDPGYEQYF	TGTGCCAGCAGCCAAGATCCGGGATACGAGCAGTACTTC
once	-	TRBJ2-3	TRBV7-5	CARSSAPYGTQYF	TGTGCCAGATCTAGCGCCCCCTACGGTACGCAGTATTTT
-	-	TRBJ1-4	TRBV7-2	CASSLAGLSNEKLFF	TGTGCCAGCAGCTTAGCGGGGCTTTCGAACGAAAAACTGTTTTTT
-	TRBD1	TRBJ1-2	TRBV28	CASSLTGASYGYTF	TGTGCCAGCAGTTTGACAGGGGCTAGCTATGGCTACACCTTC
-	-	TRBJ2-1	TRBV24-1	CATSDLSGNLNEQFF	TGTGCCACCAGTGATTTGTCCGGGAATCTCAATGAGCAGTTCTTC
-	-	TRBJ1-2	TRBV28	CASSRELAYTF	TGTGCCAGCAGTCGGGAGCTAGCCTACACCTTC
few	-	TRBJ1-6	TRBV7-3	CASSFQGGSPLHF	TGTGCCAGCAGCTTCCAGGGCGGTTCACCCCTCCACTTT
few	TRBD2	TRBJ2-5	TRBV7-3	CASSLSPGRAGETQYF	TGTGCCAGCAGCTTAAGTCCAGGGCGAGCGGGGGAGACCCAGTACTTC
-	-	TRBJ2-7	TRBV4-1	CASSQVVIEGYEQYF	TGCGCCAGCAGCCAAGTCGTGATAGAGGGCTACGAGCAGTACTTC
-	-	TRBJ2-3	TRBV13	CASSLGGGTSTDTQYF	TGTGCCAGCAGCTTAGGGGGCGGGACGAGCACAGATACGCAGTATTTT
-	-	TRBJ2-5	TRBV11-3	CASSLALGTQYF	TGTGCCAGCAGCCTCGCGCTAGGGACCCAGTACTTC
-	TRBD2	TRBJ2-1	TRBV5-1	CASSTRTSGSENEQFF	TGCGCCAGCAGCACCCGGACTAGCGGGAGTGAGAATGAGCAGTTCTTC
-	TRBD1	TRBJ1-6	TRBV14	CASSLRDRYSPLHF	TGTGCCAGCAGCCTCCGGGACAGATACTCACCCCTCCACTTT
-	TRBD1	TRBJ1-2	TRBV20-1	CSASPGGNGGYTF	TGCAGTGCTAGTCCAGGGGGTAACGGTGGCTACACCTTC
-	-	TRBJ2-1	TRBV7-6	CASSRGGQGSYNEQFF	TGTGCCAGCAGCCGGGGAGGGCAGGGGTCGTACAATGAGCAGTTCTTC
-	-	TRBJ2-1	TRBV21-1	CASRTTTRGTIIDEQFF	TGTGCCAGCAGAACCACCACTAGGGGGACGATAATAGATGAGCAGTTCTTC
-	TRBD1	TRBJ2-2	TRBV9	CASSWDSRGELFF	TGTGCCAGCAGCTGGGACAGCCGCGGGGAGCTGTTTTTT
-	-	TRBJ2-5	TRBV5-1	CASSLSTQRETQYF	TGCGCCAGCAGCTTGTCTACCCAACGGGAGACCCAGTACTTC
-	-	TRBJ2-3	TRBV28	CASSSYITTTSTDTQYF	TGTGCCAGCAGTTCCTATATAACTACGACTAGCACAGATACGCAGTATTTT